Presented here are 8 T cell receptor beta chains from one specimen sequenced in a study of vaccination and CD4 T cells after COVID-19. Their target antigens are unknown. Sequence data for DNA of cultured CD4+ T cells were generated by the Oncomine TCR Beta short-read assay. TCRdb re-called the PCR reads through MiXCR, storing one row per CDR3 protein. The sample shows approximately 16,000 distinct CDR3 sequences, approximately 50% of them seen only once. Treatment here: approximately nine-day PBMC culture with coronavirus spike peptide pools or control peptides (ViraFEST assay). The sequenced sample was CD4+ T cells from blood, cultured in vitro, obtained before SARS-CoV-2 vaccination. The receptors originated from a human donor who had recovered from COVID-19.

V is TRBV20-1 and J is TRBJ1-1; D gene uncertain. The length of the CDR3 is 12 residues. V was shortened by 5 bases and J by 1 base, with 8 bases between the two germline ends. Germline CDR1 is DFQATT and CDR2 is SNEGSKA (reference sequence). The CDR3 sequence: CSAAEGNTEAFF. CDR3 DNA: TGCAGTGCTGCCGAAGGGAACACTGAAGCTTTCTTT.

This chain uses TRBV7-2 with TRBJ1-1; D not resolved. CDR3 length: 15 residues. V dropped 2 bases and J dropped 0 bases, with 10 bases sitting between them. Germline V lookup: CDR1 SGHTA, CDR2 FQGNSA. This CDR3 is CASSLWAGMNTEAFF. CDR3 sequence (DNA): TGTGCCAGCAGCTTATGGGCGGGGATGAACACTGAAGCTTTCTTT.

CDR3 in amino acids: CASRSPTGGNTEAFF. The DNA of the CDR3 is TGTGCCAGCAGATCCCCGACAGGGGGGAACACTGAAGCTTTCTTT. V and J are TRBV6-1 and TRBJ1-1; TRBD1 matches at 9 bases. The CDR3 runs 15 residues. Germline V gene data show CDR1 as MNHNS and CDR2 as SASEGT. V gave up 6 bases and J gave up 1 base; unmatched junction bases: 6.

This sequence joins TRBV19 and TRBJ1-2; D possibly corresponds to TRBD1 (5 bases). The V end was cut by 5 bases, the J end by 6 bases, with 19 bases between. Germline CDR1 and CDR2: LNHDA and SQIVND (reference sequence). The CDR3 contains 15 residues. This CDR3 is CASSPAFEGRDGYTF. CDR3 sequence (DNA): TGTGCCAGTAGTCCTGCTTTCGAGGGGAGGGATGGCTACACCTTC.

In its sample, this clonotype was seen a few times. The chain carries TRBV19 and TRBJ1-6; TRBD1 is a possible D gene (6 bases). Germline V lookup: CDR1 LNHDA, CDR2 SQIVND (reference sequence). The germline V and J ends were trimmed by 5 bases and 10 bases, with 24 bases remaining between them. CDR3 length: 17 residues. This chain's CDR3 is CASSLRDTGGLRSPLHF. The CDR3 DNA follows: TGTGCCAGTAGTCTCCGGGACACAGGAGGGTTACGGTCACCCCTCCACTTT.

The genes are TRBV18 and TRBJ1-6; no definite D call. The V end lost 4 bases, the J end lost 5 bases, and 6 bases lay between the germline ends. The CDR3 runs 13 residues. Germline V gene sequence: CDR1 KGHSH, CDR2 LQKENI. The CDR3 reads CASSQENNSPLHF. As DNA, the CDR3 is TGTGCCAGCTCACAGGAGAATAATTCACCCCTCCACTTT.

Remarks on this clonotype: One end of the junction varies from germline; a read error may be responsible. This rearrangement joins TRBV7-9 to TRBJ1-2, with D hard to call. Looked up from germline, CDR1 is SEHNR and CDR2 is FQNEAQ (reference sequence). The CDR3 is 13 residues long. CDR3 bases: TGCGCCAGCAATCCGGAAGGGAACTATGGCTACACCTTC. Its protein is CASNPEGNYGYTF.

This sequence joins TRBV11-3 and TRBJ1-2; a weak D match, TRBD1 (6 bases). The germline CDR1 and CDR2 sequences are SGHNT and YENEEA. The V end lost 5 bases, the J end lost 1 base, and 14 bases lay between the germline ends. CDR3 length: 15 amino acids. This CDR3 reads CASSPMDSYNYGYTF. The DNA for the CDR3 is TGTGCCAGCAGCCCCATGGACAGTTATAACTATGGCTACACCTTC.